This T cell receptor beta chain was recorded in a study of human T cells and chemical hapten exposure. About the study: Scalp application of diphenylcyclopropenone was performed weekly in patients across the entire roughly 26-week study. Study-wide results and caveats: Sensitizing with DPC caused no change in TCRs above 1 in 1000 frequency.

Time point noted: pre-sensitization, week 0. Documented treatment: therapeutic diphenylcyclopropenone sensitization with weekly scalp DPC. This clonotype showed up just a few times. Its target is unknown. J was trimmed by 0 bases and V by 6 bases; bases with no gene match: 13. The CDR3 contains 16 residues. The germline gives CDR1 DFQATT, CDR2 SNEGSKA (reference sequence). MiXCR, run by TCRdb on the RACE reads, gives a single entry per CDR3 protein. The sample has about 120,000 distinct CDR3 sequences, roughly 13% seen once. This specimen consisted of whole blood, obtained in connection with sensitization to the hapten diphenylcyclopropenone (DPC). V gene TRBV20-1 combines with J gene TRBJ2-7; 8 bases are a match to TRBD1. This receptor was taken from a woman aged 18-29 years with alopecia areata. Some clones in this sample may be carry-over from other donors' samples. CDR3 protein: CSALVPGQVFSYEQYF. For the CDR3, the DNA is TGCAGTGCCTTGGTCCCGGGACAGGTTTTCTCCTACGAGCAGTACTTC.